A selection of T cell receptor beta chains follows, all from one sample in a study of response to subunit inactivated influenza vaccine. TCRdb passed the RT-PCR reads through MiXCR, listing each CDR3 protein once. The sample lists more than 200,000 distinct CDR3 sequences, 9.5% to 15% seen once, with 7.8% in the top ten. The material was non-naive T cells sorted from PBMCs, obtained 14 to 15 days before vaccination. Receptors originate from a man in his fifties or sixties who received an inactivated influenza vaccine. CDR3s include the opening cysteine and the closing phenylalanine or tryptophan. The D gene is left open where the match is weak. Part of the rows lack a size; the others show once, few, many or a class for expanded clones.

CDR3aa: CASSLAGPYEQYF
CDR3nt: TGTGCCAGCAGTTTGGCAGGGCCCTACGAGCAGTACTTC
abundance: many
d_gene: NA
v_gene: TRBV28
j_gene: TRBJ2-7

CDR3aa: CASSWWGNNSPLHF
CDR3nt: TGTGCCAGCAGCTGGTGGGGGAATAATTCACCCCTCCACTTT
abundance: many
d_gene: NA
v_gene: TRBV5-5
j_gene: TRBJ1-6

CDR3aa: CSAGQGFEAFF
CDR3nt: TGCAGTGCCGGACAGGGATTCGAAGCTTTCTTT
abundance: few
d_gene: TRBD1
v_gene: TRBV20-1
j_gene: TRBJ1-1

CDR3aa: CSAEGTGGVKDTQYF
CDR3nt: TGCAGTGCTGAGGGGACAGGGGGCGTAAAAGATACGCAGTATTTT
abundance: few
d_gene: TRBD1
v_gene: TRBV20-1
j_gene: TRBJ2-3

CDR3aa: CASSQYTGSNTEAFF
CDR3nt: TGTGCCAGCAGCCAATATACAGGCTCGAACACTGAAGCTTTCTTT
abundance: NA
d_gene: NA
v_gene: TRBV3-1
j_gene: TRBJ1-1

CDR3aa: CASSYAGQGAGTQYF
CDR3nt: TGTGCCAGCAGTTACGCCGGACAGGGGGCCGGGACCCAGTACTTC
abundance: NA
d_gene: TRBD1
v_gene: TRBV6-2/TRBV6-3
j_gene: TRBJ2-5

CDR3aa: CSARLGRAGEQFF
CDR3nt: TGCAGTGCTAGACTAGGAAGGGCCGGTGAGCAGTTCTTC
abundance: few
d_gene: NA
v_gene: TRBV20-1
j_gene: TRBJ2-1

CDR3aa: CASSYSGHNTGELFF
CDR3nt: TGCGCCAGCAGTTATAGCGGGCATAACACCGGGGAGCTGTTTTTT
abundance: few
d_gene: TRBD2
v_gene: TRBV5-1
j_gene: TRBJ2-2

CDR3aa: CSVRAGALDGYTF
CDR3nt: TGCAGCGTTCGAGCAGGGGCCTTAGATGGCTACACCTTC
abundance: few
d_gene: NA
v_gene: TRBV29-1
j_gene: TRBJ1-2

CDR3aa: CASSLDYGGAGELFF
CDR3nt: TGTGCCAGCAGCTTAGATTACGGGGGGGCCGGGGAGCTGTTTTTT
abundance: NA
d_gene: TRBD2
v_gene: TRBV11-2
j_gene: TRBJ2-2

CDR3aa: CASCNRGRRNQPQHF
CDR3nt: TGTGCCAGTTGTAACAGGGGCCGAAGGAATCAGCCCCAGCATTTT
abundance: few
d_gene: TRBD1
v_gene: TRBV28
j_gene: TRBJ1-5

CDR3aa: CASSYSETPNYGYTF
CDR3nt: TGTGCCAGCAGTTACTCCGAAACCCCTAACTATGGCTACACCTTC
abundance: few
d_gene: NA
v_gene: TRBV6-5
j_gene: TRBJ1-2

CDR3aa: CASSLAADRNYEQYF
CDR3nt: TGTGCCAGCAGCTTAGCGGCCGATCGTAACTACGAGCAGTACTTC
abundance: NA
d_gene: NA
v_gene: TRBV7-6
j_gene: TRBJ2-7

CDR3aa: CASSPYQVSNTQYF
CDR3nt: TGTGCCAGCAGTCCCTACCAGGTCTCGAATACGCAGTATTTT
abundance: few
d_gene: NA
v_gene: TRBV27
j_gene: TRBJ2-3

CDR3aa: CASSLVDWLDNEQFF
CDR3nt: TGCGCCAGCAGCTTGGTGGACTGGTTAGACAATGAGCAGTTCTTC
abundance: few
d_gene: NA
v_gene: TRBV5-1
j_gene: TRBJ2-1

CDR3aa: CASSLSGGEAFF
CDR3nt: TGTGCCAGCAGCTTATCAGGGGGGGAAGCTTTCTTT
abundance: many
d_gene: TRBD1
v_gene: TRBV7-2
j_gene: TRBJ1-1

CDR3aa: CATSDSFGEASAIEQFF
CDR3nt: TGTGCCACCAGTGATTCGTTTGGGGAGGCTAGCGCCATTGAGCAGTTCTTC
abundance: NA
d_gene: NA
v_gene: TRBV24-1
j_gene: TRBJ2-1

CDR3aa: CASSTGTLNTEAFF
CDR3nt: TGCGCCAGCAGTACGGGGACATTGAACACTGAAGCTTTCTTT
abundance: NA
d_gene: NA
v_gene: TRBV5-1
j_gene: TRBJ1-1

CDR3aa: CASSPNSGAEQFF
CDR3nt: TGCGCCAGCAGCCCCAATAGCGGGGCGGAGCAGTTCTTC
abundance: NA
d_gene: TRBD2
v_gene: TRBV5-1
j_gene: TRBJ2-1

CDR3aa: CSVTGNIYNEQFF
CDR3nt: TGCAGCGTTACAGGGAATATCTACAATGAGCAGTTCTTC
abundance: few
d_gene: NA
v_gene: TRBV29-1
j_gene: TRBJ2-1

CDR3aa: CSTKAGTPYEQYF
CDR3nt: TGCAGCACAAAAGCCGGGACCCCCTACGAGCAGTACTTC
abundance: few
d_gene: NA
v_gene: TRBV29-1
j_gene: TRBJ2-7

CDR3aa: CASSLNQDSHEQYF
CDR3nt: TGCGCCAGCAGCCTCAACCAGGATTCCCACGAGCAGTACTTC
abundance: few
d_gene: NA
v_gene: TRBV4-1
j_gene: TRBJ2-7

CDR3aa: CASSSYWPGTDGRSGTEAFF
CDR3nt: TGTGCCAGCAGTTCATATTGGCCCGGGACGGATGGCCGGAGCGGCACTGAAGCTTTCTTT
abundance: few
d_gene: NA
v_gene: TRBV28
j_gene: TRBJ1-1

CDR3aa: CASSPRGRADTQYF
CDR3nt: TGTGCCAGCAGTCCAAGGGGGAGGGCAGATACGCAGTATTTT
abundance: many
d_gene: NA
v_gene: TRBV6-1
j_gene: TRBJ2-3

CDR3aa: CARSLQDRAGNEQFF
CDR3nt: TGTGCCAGAAGCTTACAGGACAGGGCGGGCAATGAGCAGTTCTTC
abundance: NA
d_gene: TRBD1
v_gene: TRBV5-5
j_gene: TRBJ2-1

CDR3aa: CATSRVRLADNNEQFF
CDR3nt: TGTGCCACCAGCAGAGTTCGACTAGCGGATAACAATGAGCAGTTCTTC
abundance: few
d_gene: TRBD2
v_gene: TRBV15
j_gene: TRBJ2-1

CDR3aa: CASSGGREREKLFF
CDR3nt: TGCGCCAGCAGCGGAGGCAGGGAGAGAGAAAAACTGTTTTTT
abundance: few
d_gene: NA
v_gene: TRBV5-1
j_gene: TRBJ1-4